A selection of T cell receptor beta chains follows, all from one sample in a study of T cell repertoires in cytomegalovirus infection. The antigens these receptors bind are not known. TCRdb redid the calling of the reads with MiXCR, one entry per CDR3 protein. The sample holds 650,000 to 900,000 distinct CDR3 sequences, 30% to 35% seen once. The sample here was cultured CD8+ T cells from PBMCs, taken from culture after CMV antigen stimulation. These receptors were taken from a human donor in good health (CMV status not recorded). Some clones in this sample may be carry-over from other donors' samples. Both conserved end residues are part of each CDR3. Each record gives: J gene, clone size, V gene, D gene, CDR3 DNA, CDR3 protein. A D gene is named only where the DNA matches it firmly. Expanded clones get a size class; other rows say once, few or many, or leave the size out.

TRBJ1-5 few TRBV7-6 TRBD1 TGTGCCAGCAGCCCGTGGGACAGGGGGCGTCAGCCCCAGCATTTT CASSPWDRGRQPQHF
TRBJ2-7 NA TRBV29-1 NA TGCAGCGTTGGGACATCTCGAACCTACGAGCAGTACTTC CSVGTSRTYEQYF
TRBJ1-5 NA TRBV6-5 NA TGTGCCAGCAGTTACTCTTTTGGGAACAATCAGCCCCAGCATTTT CASSYSFGNNQPQHF
TRBJ2-2 few TRBV6-6 NA TGTGCCAGCAGTTACATGGGTTCGAACACCGGGGAGCTGTTTTTT CASSYMGSNTGELFF
TRBJ1-2 NA TRBV4-1 NA TGCGCCAGCAGCCGCACCCCCGGGACACGGATCGAGGTTGGCTACACCTTC CASSRTPGTRIEVGYTF
TRBJ1-6 many TRBV7-6 TRBD1 TGTGCCAGCAGCCTACGGGGAGACAGGGGGGTTAATAATTCACCCCTCCACTTT CASSLRGDRGVNNSPLHF
TRBJ1-1 NA TRBV19 TRBD1 TGTGCCAGCCGGGACAGGGGGTTCATGAACACTGAAGCTTTCTTT CASRDRGFMNTEAFF
TRBJ1-3 few TRBV11-3 TRBD1 TGTGCCAGCAGCCCGCTCCGGGACAGGGATGGAAACACCATATATTTT CASSPLRDRDGNTIYF
TRBJ2-3 NA TRBV7-8 NA TGTGCCAGCAGCGGGTCGAGGGGAAACCAAGATACGCAGTATTTT CASSGSRGNQDTQYF
TRBJ2-1 few TRBV12-5 TRBD2 TGTGCTAGTGGTTTGAAGGCGGGGGGTTCCTACAATGAGCAGTTCTTC CASGLKAGGSYNEQFF
TRBJ2-3 few TRBV12-3/TRBV12-4 NA TGTGCCAGCAGGCGCCCTGGTGGTACGCAGTATTTT CASRRPGGTQYF
TRBJ1-4 NA TRBV11-2 TRBD1 TGTGCCAGCAGCCCATGGACAGGGGGCGAGGGCCGGAGGAGGGGTGAAAAACTGTTTTTT CASSPWTGGEGRRRGEKLFF
TRBJ1-2 once TRBV4-3 NA TGCGCCAGCAGCCAAGATAGGGACGGAACTAACTATGGCTACACCTTC CASSQDRDGTNYGYTF
TRBJ1-1 NA TRBV15 NA TGTGCCACCAGCAGGATGAGTGGAGAGAACACTGAAGCTTTCTTT CATSRMSGENTEAFF
TRBJ1-3 NA TRBV28 NA TGTGCCAGCAGTTTATCTACTGGAAACACCATATATTTT CASSLSTGNTIYF
TRBJ2-6 NA TRBV19 TRBD2 TGTGCCAGTAGTGGTAGCGGGGGGGCTGGGGCCAACGTCCTGACTTTC CASSGSGGAGANVLTF